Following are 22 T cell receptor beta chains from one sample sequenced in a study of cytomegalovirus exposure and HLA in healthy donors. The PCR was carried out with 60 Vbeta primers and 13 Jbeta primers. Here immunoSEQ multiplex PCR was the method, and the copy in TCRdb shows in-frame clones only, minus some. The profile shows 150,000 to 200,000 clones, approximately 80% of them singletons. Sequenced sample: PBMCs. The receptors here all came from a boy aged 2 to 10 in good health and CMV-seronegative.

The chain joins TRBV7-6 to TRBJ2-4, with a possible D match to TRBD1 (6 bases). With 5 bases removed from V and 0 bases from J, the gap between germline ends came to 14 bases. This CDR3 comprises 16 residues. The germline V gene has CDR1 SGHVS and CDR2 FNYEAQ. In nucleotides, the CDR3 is TGTGCCAGCAGCAATGGACAGAAACTAGCCAAAAACATTCAGTACTTC. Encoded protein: CASSNGQKLAKNIQYF.

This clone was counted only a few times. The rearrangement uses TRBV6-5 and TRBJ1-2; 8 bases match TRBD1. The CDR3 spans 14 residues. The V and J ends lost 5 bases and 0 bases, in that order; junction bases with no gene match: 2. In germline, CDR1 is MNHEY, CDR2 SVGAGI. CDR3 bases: TGTGCCAGCAGTCACAGGGGGACTAACTATGGCTACACCTTC. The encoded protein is CASSHRGTNYGYTF.

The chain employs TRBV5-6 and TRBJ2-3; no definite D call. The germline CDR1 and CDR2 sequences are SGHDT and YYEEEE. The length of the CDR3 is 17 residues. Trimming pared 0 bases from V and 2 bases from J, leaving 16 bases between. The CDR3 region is CASSLGEVPSNTDTQYF. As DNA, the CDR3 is TGTGCCAGCAGCTTGGGCGAAGTGCCCTCCAACACAGATACGCAGTATTTT.

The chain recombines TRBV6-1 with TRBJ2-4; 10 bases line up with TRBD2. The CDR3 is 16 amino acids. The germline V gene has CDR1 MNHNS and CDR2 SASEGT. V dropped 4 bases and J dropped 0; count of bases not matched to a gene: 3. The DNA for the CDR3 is TGTGCCAGCAGTGTTCGACTAGCGGGAGCCAAAAACATTCAGTACTTC. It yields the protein CASSVRLAGAKNIQYF.

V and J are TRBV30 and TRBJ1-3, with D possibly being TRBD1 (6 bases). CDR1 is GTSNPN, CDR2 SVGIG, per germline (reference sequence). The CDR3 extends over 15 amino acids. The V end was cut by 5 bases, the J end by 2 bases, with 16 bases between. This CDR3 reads CAWSPRGTTGNTIYF. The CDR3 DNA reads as TGTGCCTGGTCCCCCAGGGGAACGACTGGAAACACCATATATTTT.

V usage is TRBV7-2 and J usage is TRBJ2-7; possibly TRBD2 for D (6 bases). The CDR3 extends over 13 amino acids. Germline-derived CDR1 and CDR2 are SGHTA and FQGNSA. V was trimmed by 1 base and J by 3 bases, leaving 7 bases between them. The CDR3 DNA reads TGTGCCAGCAGCTTAGGACTAGACTACGAGCAGTACTTC. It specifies CASSLGLDYEQYF.

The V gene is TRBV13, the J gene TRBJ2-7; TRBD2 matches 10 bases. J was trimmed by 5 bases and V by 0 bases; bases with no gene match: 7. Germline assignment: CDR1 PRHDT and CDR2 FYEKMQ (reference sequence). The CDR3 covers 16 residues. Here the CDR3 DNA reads TGTGCCAGCAGCTTAGGTGCGGGACTAGCGAGAAACGAGCAGTACTTC. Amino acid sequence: CASSLGAGLARNEQYF.

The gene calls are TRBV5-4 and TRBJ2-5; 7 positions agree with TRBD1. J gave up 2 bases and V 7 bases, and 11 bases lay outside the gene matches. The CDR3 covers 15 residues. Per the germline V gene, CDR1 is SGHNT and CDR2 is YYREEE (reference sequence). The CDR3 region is CASRVPGQPQETQYF. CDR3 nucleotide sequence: TGTGCCAGCCGCGTACCGGGACAGCCTCAAGAGACCCAGTACTTC.

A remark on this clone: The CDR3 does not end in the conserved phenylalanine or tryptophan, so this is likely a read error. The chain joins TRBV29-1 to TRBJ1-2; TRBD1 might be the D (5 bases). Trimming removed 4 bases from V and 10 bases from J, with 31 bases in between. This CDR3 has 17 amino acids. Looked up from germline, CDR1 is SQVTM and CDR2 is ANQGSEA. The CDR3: CSVVSGYSEGGVRTYTS. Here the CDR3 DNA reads TGCAGCGTTGTGTCAGGGTATTCGGAGGGAGGGGTGAGGACCTACACCTCC.

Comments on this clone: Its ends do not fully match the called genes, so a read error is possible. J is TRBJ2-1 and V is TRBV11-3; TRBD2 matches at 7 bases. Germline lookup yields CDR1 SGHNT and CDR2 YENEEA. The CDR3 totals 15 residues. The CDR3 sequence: CASSFGLDPYSEQFF. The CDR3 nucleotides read TGTGCCAGCAGCTTTGGACTAGATCCTTACAGTGAGCAGTTCTTC.

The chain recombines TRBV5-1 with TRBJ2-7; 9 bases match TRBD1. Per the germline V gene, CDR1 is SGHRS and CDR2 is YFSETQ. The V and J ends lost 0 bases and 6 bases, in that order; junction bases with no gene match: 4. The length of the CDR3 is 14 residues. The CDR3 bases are TGCGCCAGCAGCTTGGGGGACAGGGTGGGCGAGCAGTACGTC. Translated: CASSLGDRVGEQYV.

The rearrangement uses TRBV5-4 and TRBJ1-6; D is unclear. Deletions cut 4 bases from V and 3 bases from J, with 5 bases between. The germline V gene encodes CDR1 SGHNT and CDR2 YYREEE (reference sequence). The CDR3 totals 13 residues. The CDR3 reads CASSPGYNSPLHF. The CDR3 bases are TGTGCCAGCAGCCCCGGCTATAATTCACCCCTCCACTTT.

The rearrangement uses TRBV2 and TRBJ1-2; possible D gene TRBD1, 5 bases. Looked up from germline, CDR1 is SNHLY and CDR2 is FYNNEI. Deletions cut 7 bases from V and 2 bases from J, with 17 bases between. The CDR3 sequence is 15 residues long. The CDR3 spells CASTPRGVANYGYTF. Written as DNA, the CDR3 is TGTGCCAGCACCCCCCGGGGGGTGGCGAACTATGGCTACACCTTC.

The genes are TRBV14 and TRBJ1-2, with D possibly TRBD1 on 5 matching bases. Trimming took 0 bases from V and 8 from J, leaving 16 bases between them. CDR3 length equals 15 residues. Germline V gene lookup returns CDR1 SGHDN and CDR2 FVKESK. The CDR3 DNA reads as TGTGCCAGCAGCCAAGATTGGGGGGGGTACGGAGGCTACACCTTC. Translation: CASSQDWGGYGGYTF.

Here the CDR3 reads CASSQATGMETQYF. The CDR3 DNA is TGCGCCAGCAGCCAAGCGACCGGGATGGAGACCCAGTACTTC. V usage is TRBV4-3 and J usage is TRBJ2-5, with a possible D match to TRBD2 (5 bases). The germline V gene encodes CDR1 LGHNA and CDR2 YSLEER. Trimming removed 1 base from V and 5 bases from J, with 11 bases in between. This CDR3 spans 14 amino acids.

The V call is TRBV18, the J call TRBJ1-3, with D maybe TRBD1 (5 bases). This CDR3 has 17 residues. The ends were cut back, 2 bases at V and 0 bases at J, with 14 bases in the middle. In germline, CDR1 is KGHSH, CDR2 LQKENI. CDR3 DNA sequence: TGTGCCAGCTCACCAGTCGGAACAGGAGACTCTGGAAACACCATATATTTT. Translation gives CASSPVGTGDSGNTIYF.

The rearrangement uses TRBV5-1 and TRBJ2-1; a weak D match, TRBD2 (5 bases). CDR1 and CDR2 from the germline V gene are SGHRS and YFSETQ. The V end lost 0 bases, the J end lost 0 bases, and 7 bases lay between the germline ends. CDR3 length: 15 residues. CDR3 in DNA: TGCGCCAGCAGCTTGGAGCGGAGCTCCTACAATGAGCAGTTCTTC. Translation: CASSLERSSYNEQFF.

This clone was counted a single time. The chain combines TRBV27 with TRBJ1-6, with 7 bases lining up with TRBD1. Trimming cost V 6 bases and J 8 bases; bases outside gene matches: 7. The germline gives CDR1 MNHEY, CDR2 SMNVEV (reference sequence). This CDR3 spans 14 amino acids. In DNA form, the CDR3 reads TGTGCCAGCAGCCCAGACAGGGTTGATTCACCCCTCCACTTT. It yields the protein CASSPDRVDSPLHF.

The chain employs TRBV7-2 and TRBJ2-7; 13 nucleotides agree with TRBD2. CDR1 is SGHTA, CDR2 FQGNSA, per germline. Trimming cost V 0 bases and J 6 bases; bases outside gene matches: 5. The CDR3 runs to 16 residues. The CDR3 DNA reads TGTGCCAGCAGCTTAGCGATAACTAGCGGGAGGGGCGAGCAGTACTTC. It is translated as CASSLAITSGRGEQYF.

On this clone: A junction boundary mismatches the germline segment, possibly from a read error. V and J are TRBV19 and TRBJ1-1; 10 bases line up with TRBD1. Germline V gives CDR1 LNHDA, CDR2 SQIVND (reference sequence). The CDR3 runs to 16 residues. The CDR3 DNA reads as TGTGCCAGTAGTTTAGACAGGGGGCGCGAGAACACTGAAGCTTTCTTT. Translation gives CASSLDRGRENTEAFF.

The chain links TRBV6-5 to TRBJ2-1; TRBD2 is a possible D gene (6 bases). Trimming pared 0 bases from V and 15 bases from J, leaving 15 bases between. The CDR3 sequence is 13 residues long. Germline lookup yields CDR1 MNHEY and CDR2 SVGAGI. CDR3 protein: CASSYSTGTGAFF. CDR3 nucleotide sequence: TGTGCCAGCAGTTACTCTACCGGGACTGGGGCGTTCTTC.

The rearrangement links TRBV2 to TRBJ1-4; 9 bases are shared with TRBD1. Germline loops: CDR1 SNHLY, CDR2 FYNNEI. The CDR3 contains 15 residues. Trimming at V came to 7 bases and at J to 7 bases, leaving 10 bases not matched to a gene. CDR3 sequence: CASTFAQGAGEKLFF. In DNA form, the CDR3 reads TGTGCCAGCACATTCGCACAGGGGGCAGGTGAAAAACTGTTTTTT.